One sample yielded the 30 T cell receptor beta chains listed below, sequenced in a study of post-analysis software for immune sequencing data. Broader study findings: TRBV segments more frequent in patients than in controls numbered five and included TRBV5-6, TRBV5-1 and TRBV20-1.

Unique molecular identifiers were carried by the TCR beta cDNA libraries. TCRdb re-derived calls from the PCR reads in MiXCR, one entry per CDR3 protein. The data show hundreds of thousands of distinct CDR3 sequences, with roughly 27% seen just once and around 0.56% held by the top ten. No cognate antigen is known for these TCRs. Sequencing used blood. The source is a girl aged 5-17 years with multiple sclerosis.

This clonotype was found many times. The chain uses TRBV5-5 and TRBJ2-7; TRBD1 aligns across 7 bases. Trimming cost V 4 bases and J 2 bases; bases outside gene matches: 3. The CDR3 sequence is 13 residues long. Germline CDR1 and CDR2: SGHKS and YYEKEE (reference sequence). Written as DNA, the CDR3 is TGTGCCAGCAGCGCCGGGACAGCCTACGAGCAGTACTTC. Translated, it gives CASSAGTAYEQYF.

This clonotype was observed a few times. V and J are TRBV7-2 and TRBJ1-1; D is ambiguous. V was clipped by 1 base and J by 0 bases, with 18 bases between them. The CDR3 totals 18 residues. The germline V gene encodes CDR1 SGHTA and CDR2 FQGNSA. CDR3 loop: CASSLVAHGPGMNTEAFF. DNA of the CDR3: TGTGCCAGCAGCTTAGTAGCCCACGGGCCGGGTATGAACACTGAAGCTTTCTTT. Complete variable domain (other parts from reference TRBV7-2 and TRBJ1-1): GAGVSQSPSNKVTEKGKDVELRCDPISGHTALYWYRQSLGQGLEFLIYFQGNSAPDKSGLPSDRFSAERTGGSVSTLTIQRTQQEDSAVYLCASSLVAHGPGMNTEAFFGQGTRLTVV.

This clonotype has just a few counts. The chain links TRBV4-1 to TRBJ1-1, with D possibly matching TRBD1 (6 bases). Germline V gene lookup returns CDR1 MGHRA and CDR2 YSYEKL. V dropped 2 bases and J dropped 1 base, with 14 bases sitting between them. CDR3 length equals 16 residues. The CDR3 is CASSQRGGGGNTEAFF. CDR3 sequence (DNA): TGCGCCAGCAGCCAAAGAGGGGGAGGAGGGAACACTGAAGCTTTCTTT.

This clonotype was seen a handful of times. V gene TRBV10-3 combines with J gene TRBJ2-1, with 12 bases fitting TRBD1. Germline V gives CDR1 ENHRY, CDR2 SYGVKD. J gave up 6 bases and V 10 bases, and 4 bases lay outside the gene matches. The CDR3 has 13 residues. The CDR3 loop reads CASWDRGLNEQFF. CDR3 nucleotide sequence: TGTGCCAGCTGGGACAGGGGGCTCAATGAGCAGTTCTTC.

This clonotype was seen once. This chain links TRBV5-5 with TRBJ2-1; 9 bases align to TRBD2. This CDR3 has 15 residues. The V gene's germline CDR1 is SGHKS and CDR2 YYEKEE (reference sequence). V was pared by 4 bases and J by 7 bases, with 9 bases of the junction left unmatched. The CDR3 region has the DNA TGTGCCAGCAGCCCGGGCGGCGGGGGGGCGAATGAGCAGTTCTTC. Its translation: CASSPGGGGANEQFF.

In its sample, this clonotype was seen a few times. This rearrangement joins TRBV6-2 or TRBV6-3 to TRBJ1-2; D unresolved. Trimming stripped 4 bases from V and 2 bases from J, with 14 bases between. CDR3 size: 15 residues. The V gene's germline CDR1 is MNHEY and CDR2 SVGEGT. CDR3 DNA sequence: TGTGCCAGCAGTTCCCGGCAGGCCCTAAACTATGGCTACACCTTC. Its protein is CASSSRQALNYGYTF.

This clonotype has more than one count but fewer than ten. The chain recombines TRBV7-8 with TRBJ1-2; 7 nucleotides match TRBD1. J gave up 3 bases and V 5 bases, and 9 bases lay outside the gene matches. This CDR3 is 15 amino acids long. Germline V gene lookup returns CDR1 SGHVS and CDR2 FQNEAQ. CDR3 DNA sequence: TGTGCCAGCAGCCGAGGGGGCAGGGAGGACTATGGCTACACCTTC. This gives the protein CASSRGGREDYGYTF.

The chain couples TRBV27 to TRBJ2-7, with D unclear. CDR1 is MNHEY and CDR2 is SMNVEV in the germline V gene (reference sequence). The V and J ends lost 6 bases and 3 bases respectively, with 12 bases between them. The CDR3 runs 13 residues. Written as DNA, the CDR3 is TGTGCCAGCAGCCCCTCCCCCTACTACGAGCAGTACTTC. Protein: CASSPSPYYEQYF.

This clonotype was seen ten or more times. V and J are TRBV29-1 and TRBJ2-5; TRBD2 might be the D (5 bases). Germline V lookup: CDR1 SQVTM, CDR2 ANQGSEA. Trimming left V 7 bases short and J 1 base short, with 13 bases between. CDR3 length equals 13 residues. CDR3 protein: CSADLRGQETQYF. Written as DNA, the CDR3 is TGCAGCGCCGACCTCCGGGGCCAAGAGACCCAGTACTTC.

The chain has TRBV2 and TRBJ1-5; D not resolved. Trimming pared 10 bases from V and 5 bases from J, leaving 21 bases between. The germline gives CDR1 SNHLY, CDR2 FYNNEI. This CDR3 has 15 residues. CDR3 region: CANRRYSNIHQPQHF. DNA for the CDR3: TGTGCCAACCGCCGCTACAGTAATATTCATCAGCCCCAGCATTTT. Full variable domain (missing parts from reference TRBV2 and TRBJ1-5): EPEVTQTPSHQVTQMGQEVILRCVPISNHLYFYWYRQILGQKVEFLVSFYNNEISEKSEIFDDQFSVERPDGSNFTLKIRSTKLEDSAMYFCANRRYSNIHQPQHFGDGTRLSIL.

This sequence joins TRBV6-2 or TRBV6-3 and TRBJ1-5; 7 positions agree with TRBD1. This CDR3 is 15 amino acids long. Germline assignment: CDR1 MNHEY and CDR2 SVGEGT. With V trimmed by 2 bases and J by 5 bases, 6 bases remained unmatched. This chain's CDR3 is CASSYPQGLDQPQHF. The CDR3 DNA reads TGTGCCAGCAGTTACCCACAGGGGCTCGATCAGCCCCAGCATTTT.

The chain employs TRBV12-3 or TRBV12-4 and TRBJ2-2; D possibly corresponds to TRBD2 (6 bases). Trimming removed 6 bases at V and 4 bases at J, with 9 bases between. CDR3 length: 13 amino acids. Here the CDR3 reads CASRPTSTGELFF. In DNA, the CDR3 is TGTGCCAGCAGGCCGACTAGCACCGGGGAGCTGTTTTTT.

The gene calls are TRBV27 and TRBJ1-2; D unresolved. The germline V gene has CDR1 MNHEY and CDR2 SMNVEV (reference sequence). Trimming stripped 5 bases from V and 3 bases from J, with 16 bases between. The CDR3 consists of 15 residues. CDR3 loop: CASSPKPTGHYGYTF. The CDR3 DNA reads as TGTGCCAGCAGTCCTAAGCCGACGGGTCACTATGGCTACACCTTC.

CDR3 region: CASSQPTGAGNTIYF. DNA for the CDR3: TGCGCCAGCAGCCAACCGACAGGGGCTGGAAACACCATATATTTT. The chain couples TRBV4-1 to TRBJ1-3, with 8 bases matching TRBD1. This CDR3 region has 15 residues. Looked up from germline, CDR1 is MGHRA and CDR2 is YSYEKL. V gave up 2 bases and J gave up 2 bases; unmatched junction bases: 2.

There are a few counts of this clonotype. The chain carries TRBV20-1 and TRBJ2-7, with D tentatively TRBD2 (6 bases). This CDR3 has 14 residues. The germline V and J ends were trimmed by 2 bases and 6 bases, with 17 bases remaining between them. The germline gives CDR1 DFQATT, CDR2 SNEGSKA (reference sequence). CDR3 sequence (DNA): TGCAGTGCTAGACGTCGCGGGGAGTCGGGCGAGCAGTACTTC. Its protein is CSARRRGESGEQYF.

This clonotype was detected ten times or more. The chain links TRBV12-3 or TRBV12-4 to TRBJ2-1, with D possibly matching TRBD2 (6 bases). The CDR3 consists of 16 residues. V lost 5 bases and J 4 bases, leaving 18 bases between the germline ends. This chain's CDR3 is CASSPGGTEQYNEQFF. The CDR3 nucleotides are TGTGCCAGCAGTCCGGGCGGGACGGAACAGTACAATGAGCAGTTCTTC.

V usage is TRBV27 and J usage is TRBJ2-3; 8 bases map to TRBD1. The CDR3 totals 17 residues. Germline assignment: CDR1 MNHEY and CDR2 SMNVEV (reference sequence). V lost 5 bases, J lost 3 bases, and 13 bases stayed unmatched. The CDR3 loop is CASSPTGQGSPTDTQYF. In nucleotides, the CDR3 is TGTGCCAGCAGTCCGACAGGACAGGGTTCACCAACAGATACGCAGTATTTT.

The sample holds a few counts of this clonotype. V gene TRBV10-2 combines with J gene TRBJ1-6; 8 bases map to TRBD1. This CDR3 has 14 residues. Germline V gene lookup returns CDR1 WSHSY and CDR2 SAAADI. Trimming at V came to 8 bases and at J to 5 bases, leaving 5 bases not matched to a gene. CDR3 amino acids: CASQGAGNNSPLHF. The CDR3 region has the DNA TGCGCCAGCCAGGGGGCCGGCAATAATTCACCCCTCCACTTT.

This clonotype was detected only a few times. J is TRBJ2-7 and V is TRBV6-6; D not resolved. The J call may be faulty, since TRBJ2-5 better matches the DNA end. Germline CDR1 reads MNHNY; CDR2 reads SVGAGI (reference sequence). The CDR3 is made up of 15 amino acids. Here the CDR3 reads CASTERFGQQETQYF. In nucleotides, the CDR3 is TGTGCCAGCACTGAAAGGTTCGGGCAGCAAGAGACCCAGTACTTC.

The gene calls are TRBV3-1 and TRBJ2-1; 15 bases agree with TRBD2. Germline assignment: CDR1 LGHDT and CDR2 YNNKEL (reference sequence). The CDR3 loop spans 14 amino acids. The V and J ends lost 4 bases and 15 bases, in that order; junction bases with no gene match: 7. The DNA of the CDR3 is TGTGCCAGCAGCCTCCTCGGGGGACTAGCGGGAGGGTTCTTC. Its translation: CASSLLGGLAGGFF.

This clonotype showed up just a few times. The rearrangement links TRBV24-1 to TRBJ2-7; D is ambiguous. Gene TRBJ2-5 matches the end of the DNA better, so the J call may be wrong. Germline V gene sequence: CDR1 KGHDR, CDR2 SFDVKD. This CDR3 contains 14 residues. The CDR3, as DNA: TGTGCCACCAGTGATTTTTCTGCCGGTGAGACCCAGTACTTC. Its protein product is CATSDFSAGETQYF.

CDR3 residues: CSARGGPQGTEAFF. The CDR3 DNA reads as TGCAGTGCTAGAGGAGGACCCCAGGGGACTGAAGCTTTCTTT. The V gene is TRBV20-1, the J gene TRBJ1-1, with a weak D call TRBD1 (6 bases). V shed 1 base and J shed 5 bases, with 14 bases lying between them. Germline V gene sequence: CDR1 DFQATT, CDR2 SNEGSKA (reference sequence). CDR3 length: 14 residues.

The J gene is TRBJ2-1, the V gene TRBV20-1, with 7 bases that match TRBD1. Trimming cost V 3 bases and J 0 bases; bases outside gene matches: 5. CDR1 DFQATT and CDR2 SNEGSKA come from the germline V gene (reference sequence). This CDR3 comprises 15 residues. The CDR3 coding sequence is TGCAGTGCTAGTCGGGACAGACGCTCCTACAATGAGCAGTTCTTC. It translates to CSASRDRRSYNEQFF.

This clonotype was detected only a few times. This rearrangement joins TRBV20-1 to TRBJ2-1; tentatively, D is TRBD1 (6 bases). The CDR3 extends over 15 amino acids. Germline V gene lookup returns CDR1 DFQATT and CDR2 SNEGSKA (reference sequence). V lost 4 bases and J 4 bases, leaving 17 bases between the germline ends. In DNA form, the CDR3 reads TGCAGTGCTACGTCGGGGACACACATATACAATGAGCAGTTCTTC. Residues: CSATSGTHIYNEQFF.

The chain couples TRBV7-9 to TRBJ2-7, with TRBD1 matching 7 bases. The CDR3 length is 13 residues. The germline CDR1 and CDR2 sequences are SEHNR and FQNEAQ (reference sequence). The ends lost 5 bases at V and 5 bases at J; junction bases unmatched: 6. The chain's CDR3 is CASSPEQGNEQYF. As DNA, the CDR3 is TGTGCCAGCAGCCCAGAACAGGGGAACGAGCAGTACTTC.

This clonotype was seen a handful of times. The chain has TRBV12-3 or TRBV12-4 and TRBJ2-7; TRBD2 might be the D (5 bases). V was clipped by 6 bases and J by 3 bases, with 15 bases between them. The CDR3 contains 14 residues. CDR3 in DNA: TGTGCCAGCAGCGGACTGGGAAGCCACTACGAGCAGTACTTC. It translates to CASSGLGSHYEQYF.

The chain couples TRBV2 to TRBJ1-6, with D possibly TRBD1 on 5 matching bases. Trimming removed 6 bases at V and 7 bases at J, with 13 bases between. The germline gives CDR1 SNHLY, CDR2 FYNNEI. This CDR3 has 14 amino acids. DNA of the CDR3: TGTGCCAGCAGCGACAGAGTTACCAATTCACCCCTCCACTTT. Residues: CASSDRVTNSPLHF.

The V gene is TRBV2, the J gene TRBJ1-2; 8 bases align to TRBD1. Per germline, CDR1 SNHLY and CDR2 FYNNEI. The CDR3 has 15 amino acids. Trimming cost V 8 bases and J 3 bases; bases outside gene matches: 11. The CDR3 sequence is CASGSDRTGHYGYTF. CDR3 coding DNA: TGTGCCAGCGGTTCCGATCGGACAGGGCACTATGGCTACACCTTC.

This clonotype appeared a few times. CDR3 nucleotides: TGTGCCAGCAGCCCCCCCGGCAGACCGAACAATGAGCAGTTCTTC. Translation gives CASSPPGRPNNEQFF. The rearrangement uses TRBV12-3 or TRBV12-4 and TRBJ2-1; D remains ambiguous. Trimming cost V 6 bases and J 5 bases, with 17 bases left between them. CDR3 length: 15 residues.

This clonotype was picked up a small number of times. The chain is built from TRBV20-1 and TRBJ2-1, with D unclear. The CDR3 runs 13 residues. V lost 3 bases and J lost 3, with 9 bases in between. The V gene's germline CDR1 is DFQATT and CDR2 SNEGSKA (reference sequence). CDR3 protein: CSASDPYYNEQFF. The DNA of the CDR3 is TGCAGTGCTAGTGACCCGTACTACAATGAGCAGTTCTTC.